These T cell receptor beta chains were read from a single sample in a study of blood T cell repertoires in COVID-19. Generated by immunoSEQ multiplex PCR, the TCRdb table keeps only in-frame clones and is missing some. This table holds about 120,000 clones, about 91% found once. Sample: peripheral blood. Receptor source: a man aged 50-59 years with acute or convalescent COVID-19. Each CDR3 is given with its conserved first and last residue. Each record gives: J gene, V gene, clone size, CDR3 length, D gene, CDR3 DNA, CDR3 protein. A D gene is named only where the DNA matches it firmly. Not every row has a clone size; where given, it reads once, few, many or a size class.

j_gene: TRBJ2-1; v_gene: TRBV5-1; abundance: -; len: 17; d_gene: TRBD2; CDR3nt: TGCGCCAGCAGCTTGACAGCGGGGGAGAGCTCCTACAATGAGCAGTTCTTC; CDR3aa: CASSLTAGESSYNEQFF
j_gene: TRBJ1-1; v_gene: TRBV6-5; abundance: -; len: 13; d_gene: -; CDR3nt: TGTGCCAGCAGGAGCGGGGCGAACACTGAAGCTTTCTTT; CDR3aa: CASRSGANTEAFF
j_gene: TRBJ2-4; v_gene: TRBV18; abundance: -; len: 13; d_gene: -; CDR3nt: TGTGCCAGCAGATTGGGTCGGGGGAACATTCAGTACTTC; CDR3aa: CASRLGRGNIQYF
j_gene: TRBJ2-5; v_gene: TRBV5-1; abundance: few; len: 15; d_gene: TRBD1; CDR3nt: TGCGCCAGCAGCTTAACCGGGACAGTAGAAGAGACCCAGTACTTC; CDR3aa: CASSLTGTVEETQYF
j_gene: TRBJ1-1; v_gene: TRBV28; abundance: -; len: 17; d_gene: TRBD1; CDR3nt: TGTGCCAGCAGTTCTATAGGTCCGGGACAGGTGAACACTGAAGCTTTCTTT; CDR3aa: CASSSIGPGQVNTEAFF
j_gene: TRBJ2-1; v_gene: TRBV6-5; abundance: -; len: 14; d_gene: TRBD2; CDR3nt: TGTGCCAGCACCGAGGGACTAGTGGGCAATGAGCAGTTCTTC; CDR3aa: CASTEGLVGNEQFF
j_gene: TRBJ2-2; v_gene: TRBV5-4; abundance: many; len: 12; d_gene: -; CDR3nt: TGTGCCAGCAGCTTTACTCCCGGGGAGCTGTTTTTT; CDR3aa: CASSFTPGELFF
j_gene: TRBJ2-6; v_gene: TRBV18; abundance: once; len: 18; d_gene: -; CDR3nt: TGTGCCAGCTCACCCTTCTGGGGGGGCAACTCTGGGGCCAACGTCCTGACTTTC; CDR3aa: CASSPFWGGNSGANVLTF
j_gene: TRBJ1-6; v_gene: TRBV9; abundance: -; len: 13; d_gene: -; CDR3nt: TGTGCCACCGGGGGGGGAATTAATTCACCCCTCCACTTT; CDR3aa: CATGGGINSPLHF
j_gene: TRBJ1-1; v_gene: TRBV6-5; abundance: -; len: 14; d_gene: -; CDR3nt: TGTGCCAGCAGTATGGGAGGCGGGTCTACTGAAGCTTTCTTT; CDR3aa: CASSMGGGSTEAFF
j_gene: TRBJ1-2; v_gene: TRBV3-1/TRBV3-2; abundance: -; len: 14; d_gene: -; CDR3nt: TGTGCCAGCAGCCCTGGGGGGGTCCGCTATGGCTACACCTTC; CDR3aa: CASSPGGVRYGYTF
j_gene: TRBJ2-1; v_gene: TRBV7-2; abundance: -; len: 14; d_gene: TRBD1; CDR3nt: TGTGCCAGCAGCGGACAGGGGGCATGGAATGAGCAGTTCTTC; CDR3aa: CASSGQGAWNEQFF
j_gene: TRBJ1-3; v_gene: TRBV2; abundance: -; len: 14; d_gene: -; CDR3nt: TGTGCCAGCAGTCTTTCTTTCTCTGGAAACACCATATATTTT; CDR3aa: CASSLSFSGNTIYF
j_gene: TRBJ2-6; v_gene: TRBV5-1; abundance: -; len: 18; d_gene: TRBD1; CDR3nt: TGCGCCAGCAGCTTCCGGGACAGGGCCGGGGCGGGGGCCAACGTCCTGACTTTC; CDR3aa: CASSFRDRAGAGANVLTF
j_gene: TRBJ1-6; v_gene: TRBV5-8; abundance: -; len: 15; d_gene: TRBD1; CDR3nt: TGTGCCAGCAGCTTGGTTAGGACAGGGAATTCACCCCTCCACTTT; CDR3aa: CASSLVRTGNSPLHF
j_gene: TRBJ2-6; v_gene: TRBV5-6; abundance: -; len: 17; d_gene: TRBD2; CDR3nt: TGTGCCAGCAGCTTTAGCGGGGGGGCGCCCGGGGCCAACGTCCTGACTTTC; CDR3aa: CASSFSGGAPGANVLTF
j_gene: TRBJ1-1; v_gene: TRBV6-1; abundance: -; len: 15; d_gene: TRBD1; CDR3nt: TGTGCCAGCAGTGAAAGGACAGGGGGCATCACTGAAGCTTTCTTT; CDR3aa: CASSERTGGITEAFF
j_gene: TRBJ2-3; v_gene: TRBV3-1/TRBV3-2; abundance: -; len: 12; d_gene: TRBD2; CDR3nt: TGTGCCAGCAGCCAAGTAGCGGGGACGCAGTATTTT; CDR3aa: CASSQVAGTQYF
j_gene: TRBJ1-2; v_gene: TRBV10-1; abundance: -; len: 18; d_gene: -; CDR3nt: TGCGCCAGCAGCCCCGTTCGTCCAGGGTTGAACTTCGGTCATGGCTACACCTTC; CDR3aa: CASSPVRPGLNFGHGYTF
j_gene: TRBJ2-1; v_gene: TRBV5-4; abundance: -; len: 14; d_gene: TRBD1; CDR3nt: TGTGCCAGCAGCCTTTCGACAGGGAACAATGAGCAGTTCTTC; CDR3aa: CASSLSTGNNEQFF
j_gene: TRBJ2-7; v_gene: TRBV11-3; abundance: -; len: 12; d_gene: -; CDR3nt: TGTGCCAGCAGCTTCATCTCGGGCGAGCAGTACTTC; CDR3aa: CASSFISGEQYF
j_gene: TRBJ1-1; v_gene: TRBV3-1/TRBV3-2; abundance: once; len: 13; d_gene: -; CDR3nt: TGTGCCAGCAGCCCCCTCCTGAACACTGAAGCTTTCTTT; CDR3aa: CASSPLLNTEAFF
j_gene: TRBJ2-3; v_gene: TRBV5-4; abundance: -; len: 15; d_gene: -; CDR3nt: TGTGCCAGCAGCTTCTTTAAAGGGGTAGCAGATACGCAGTATTTT; CDR3aa: CASSFFKGVADTQYF
j_gene: TRBJ1-5; v_gene: TRBV18; abundance: once; len: 15; d_gene: -; CDR3nt: TGTGCCAGCTCCCTAGGGGGGGGGCCAAATCAGCCCCAGCATTTT; CDR3aa: CASSLGGGPNQPQHF
j_gene: TRBJ1-2; v_gene: TRBV11-2; abundance: few; len: 13; d_gene: -; CDR3nt: TGTGCCAGCAGCTTCCCAACAGGGTACGGCTACACCTTC; CDR3aa: CASSFPTGYGYTF